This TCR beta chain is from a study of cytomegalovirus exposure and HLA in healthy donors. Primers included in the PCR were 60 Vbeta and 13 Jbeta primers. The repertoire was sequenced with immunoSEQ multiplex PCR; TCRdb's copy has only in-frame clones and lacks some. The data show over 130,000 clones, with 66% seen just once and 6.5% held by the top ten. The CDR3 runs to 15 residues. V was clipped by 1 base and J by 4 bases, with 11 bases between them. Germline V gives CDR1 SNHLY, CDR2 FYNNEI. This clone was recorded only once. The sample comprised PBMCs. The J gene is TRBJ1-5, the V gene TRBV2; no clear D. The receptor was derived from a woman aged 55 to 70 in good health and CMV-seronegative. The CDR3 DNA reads TGTGCCAGCAGTGAAGTGAGGGCCGGGAATCAGCCCCAGCATTTT. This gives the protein CASSEVRAGNQPQHF.